A single sample gave rise to the 2 T cell receptor beta chains below, sequenced in a study of cytomegalovirus exposure and HLA in healthy donors. In the PCR, 60 Vbeta and 13 Jbeta primers were used. Method: immunoSEQ multiplex PCR; TCRdb's copy keeps in-frame clones and lacks some. Of about 190,000 clones in the sample, around 83% were seen once. The material sequenced was PBMCs. The receptors stem from a woman between 45 and 60 years old in good health and CMV-seropositive.

The rearrangement uses TRBV7-3 and TRBJ2-7, with 7 bases lining up with TRBD1. The CDR3 runs to 15 residues. Germline V gene lookup returns CDR1 SGHTA and CDR2 FQGTGA. J lost 6 bases, V lost 4 bases, and 12 bases had no gene match. The CDR3 is CASSSSTGVSREQYF. CDR3 bases: TGTGCCAGCAGCTCCTCAACAGGGGTTTCGCGCGAGCAGTACTTC.

This chain links TRBV5-8 with TRBJ1-5, with D hard to call. Per germline, CDR1 SGHTS and CDR2 YDEGEE. V lost 3 bases, J lost 3 bases, and 13 bases lay in between. This CDR3 has 15 amino acids. The CDR3 protein is CASSYTPSLNQPQHF. CDR3 nucleotide sequence: TGTGCCAGCAGCTATACGCCGAGCCTCAATCAGCCCCAGCATTTT.